The 10 T cell receptor beta chains reported below all come from one sample, sequenced in a study of neurological immune-mediated disorders. In TCRdb, the 5' RACE reads were re-called with MiXCR into one record per CDR3 protein. The table includes 40,000 to 55,000 distinct CDR3 sequences, about a tenth detected once. Sequencing was done on a sample of PBMCs. The receptors here all came from a woman between 40 and 50 years old with HTLV-1-associated myelopathy (HAM/TSP).

This clonotype was counted ten times or more. V and J are TRBV9 and TRBJ2-3; TRBD2 aligns across 9 bases. V was pared by 10 bases and J by 1 base, with 4 bases of the junction left unmatched. The CDR3 is 13 amino acids. Per the germline V gene, CDR1 is SGDLS and CDR2 is YYNGEE. The CDR3 loop reads CAGSGGGTDTQYF. CDR3 nucleotides: TGTGCCGGTAGCGGGGGCGGCACAGATACGCAGTATTTT.

This clonotype occurred many times. The chain is built from TRBV6-1 and TRBJ2-6; D uncertain. Germline V gene data show CDR1 as MNHNS and CDR2 as SASEGT. The CDR3 loop spans 14 amino acids. Trimming shortened V by 2 bases and J by 0 bases, and 2 bases separated the two germline ends. The CDR3 DNA is TGTGCCAGCAGTGAACACTCTGGGGCCAACGTCCTGACTTTC. Its protein product is CASSEHSGANVLTF.

This clonotype was seen at least ten times. The chain combines TRBV12-3 or TRBV12-4 with TRBJ1-2, with TRBD1 matching 8 bases. This CDR3 comprises 17 residues. V lost 5 bases and J lost 1; bases outside the gene matches: 12. For the CDR3, the DNA is TGTGCCAGCAGTCCTACTTGGGACAGGTCCCGTAACTATGGCTACACCTTC. Its translation: CASSPTWDRSRNYGYTF.

This clonotype has at least ten counts. The chain has TRBV28 and TRBJ2-1, with D hard to call. Germline CDR1 reads MDHEN; CDR2 reads SYDVKM. CDR3 length: 11 amino acids. V was cut by 6 bases and J by 9 bases, with 9 bases left in between. The DNA of the CDR3 is TGTGCCAGCAGCGGGTGGGGTGAGCAGTTCTTC. Protein: CASSGWGEQFF.

Points on this clonotype: A much larger clone lies one base from this, so it may be a read error. J is TRBJ2-5 and V is TRBV18, with a tentative D call TRBD1 (7 bases). Germline V lookup: CDR1 KGHSH, CDR2 LQKENI. This CDR3 is built from 15 residues. The CDR3 bases are TGTGCCAGCTCGGGACAGCCCTTCGGGGAGGAGACCCAGTGCTTC. This sequence encodes CASSGQPFGEETQCF.

This clonotype was counted many times. The V and J genes are TRBV7-9 and TRBJ2-7; 9 bases align to TRBD1. This CDR3 contains 15 residues. From germline, CDR1 is SEHNR and CDR2 FQNEAQ (reference sequence). The junction had 11 bases not matched to a gene; V was cut back by 5 bases and J by 6 bases. The CDR3 DNA reads TGTGCCAGCAGCCGTGGGACAGGGTCCCTGGGCGAGCAGTACTTC. Translation gives CASSRGTGSLGEQYF.

This clonotype was seen at least ten times. This chain links TRBV15 with TRBJ2-7; 15 bases are shared with TRBD2. The CDR3 loop spans 18 amino acids. CDR1 and CDR2 from the germline V gene are LNHNV and YYDKDF (reference sequence). J lost 3 bases, V lost 2 bases, and 8 bases had no gene match. The CDR3 spells CATSRWTSGGAAIYEQYF. Written as DNA, the CDR3 is TGTGCCACCAGCAGATGGACTAGCGGGGGGGCGGCGATCTACGAGCAGTACTTC.

This clonotype was recorded at least ten times. The chain joins TRBV18 to TRBJ2-5; D uncertain. The V gene lost 6 bases and the J gene lost 2 bases, with 13 bases spanning the gap. Germline V gives CDR1 KGHSH, CDR2 LQKENI. The CDR3 is made up of 14 amino acids. The CDR3 is CASSPAEVQETQYF. CDR3 nucleotide sequence: TGTGCCAGCTCCCCCGCTGAAGTACAAGAGACCCAGTACTTC.

This clonotype was recorded at least ten times. CDR3 DNA sequence: TGTGCCAGCAGCCCCGCGGCGGCCTCCTACGAGCAGTACTTC. It encodes CASSPAAASYEQYF. The J gene is TRBJ2-7, the V gene TRBV7-2; D is unresolved. This CDR3 contains 14 residues. V lost 5 bases and J 0 bases, leaving 11 bases between the germline ends. Germline-derived CDR1 and CDR2 are SGHTA and FQGNSA.

This clonotype appeared once. At one end the junction does not follow the germline gene, possibly because of a read error. J is TRBJ2-3 and V is TRBV5-1; 7 bases fit TRBD2. The CDR3 sequence is 16 residues long. Germline CDR1 SGHRS, CDR2 YFSETQ. Written as DNA, the CDR3 is TGCGCCAGCAGCTTGGGGTCGGGGGGTAACACAGATACGAAGTATTTT. Translation gives CASSLGSGGNTDTKYF.